The present T cell receptor beta chain was sequenced within a study of Graves' ophthalmopathy and Graves' hyperthyroidism. Notes on the study in general: Blood samples also showed most expanded thyroid clonotypes exceeding 0.001 frequency.

Investigators amplified TCR beta CDR3 regions from RNA transcripts. Second-round multiplex PCR came after first-round RT-PCR with HTBI primers. TCRdb recomputed calls from the multiplex PCR reads with MiXCR, one row per CDR3 protein. The data show roughly 400,000 distinct CDR3 sequences, with 15% to 20% seen just once and roughly 1.6% held by the top ten. Other autoimmune disease, uncontrolled infection, pregnancy and lactation led to exclusion. Concerning this clonotype: Its matching antigen is unknown.

This CDR3 has 15 amino acids. After removal of 4 bases from V and 4 bases from J, the junction contained 6 bases not matched to a gene. The V gene is TRBV12-3 or TRBV12-4, the J gene TRBJ1-5, with 8 bases lining up with TRBD1. The sample consisted of peripheral blood. The source of this sequence is a woman between 18 and 29 years old with Graves' ophthalmopathy. Here the CDR3 reads CASSSQGELNQPQHF. The CDR3 DNA reads as TGTGCCAGCAGTTCACAGGGGGAACTGAATCAGCCCCAGCATTTT.